This TCR beta chain originates from a study of CD8+CD57+ T cells in acquired aplastic anemia. Across the study: DNA from sorted CD4+ and CD8+ cells averaged around 3.2 ug. Healthy donors had, on average, roughly 9.9 million reads for their CD4+ cells.

Study outcomes and limitations: A set of about 30 CD8+ CDR3 sequences was shared between patients and controls, and these sequences appeared highly expressed in patients.

Genomic DNA acted as the template from which TCR beta VDJ combination and CDR3 sequence profiling were carried out. TCRdb recomputed calls from the reads with MiXCR, one row per CDR3 protein. This sample has hundreds of thousands of distinct CDR3 sequences, with about two thirds found just once. The CDR3 covers 14 residues. Germline V CDR1 and CDR2: SEHNR, FQNEAQ (reference sequence). A note on this clonotype: Its antigen remains unknown. An end of the junction does not agree with germline; a read error may underlie this.

Sequenced material: sorted CD4+, CD8+, or CD8+CD57+ T cells (not recorded which) from PBMCs. The sequence came from a human donor in good health, serving as a control. J is TRBJ2-5 and V is TRBV7-9, with unresolved D. Here the CDR3 reads CASSIGRITMTAPF. CDR3 bases: TGTGCCAGCAGCATCGGGCGGATTACAATGACCGCACCTTTC.